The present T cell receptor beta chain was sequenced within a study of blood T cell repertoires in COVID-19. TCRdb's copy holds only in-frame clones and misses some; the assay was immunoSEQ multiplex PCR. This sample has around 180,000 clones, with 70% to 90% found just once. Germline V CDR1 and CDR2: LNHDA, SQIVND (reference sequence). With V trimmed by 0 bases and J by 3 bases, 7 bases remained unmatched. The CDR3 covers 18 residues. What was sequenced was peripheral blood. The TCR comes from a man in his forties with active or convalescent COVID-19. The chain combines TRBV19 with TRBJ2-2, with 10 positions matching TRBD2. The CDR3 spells CASSIEASGGAYTGELFF. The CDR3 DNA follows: TGTGCCAGTAGTATAGAAGCGAGCGGGGGGGCTTACACCGGGGAGCTGTTTTTT.